This passage covers 22 T cell receptor beta chains from one sample sequenced in a study of blood T cell repertoires in COVID-19. Libraries were prepared by immunoSEQ multiplex PCR; TCRdb keeps only in-frame clonotypes and omits some of them. The table records roughly 240,000 clones, more than 70% of them present only once. The material sequenced was PBMCs or T cells enriched from blood (not recorded which). The receptors originated from a woman between 50 and 59 years old who had recovered from COVID-19.

This chain connects TRBV19 to TRBJ1-2, with D possibly TRBD1 on 5 matching bases. V lost 7 bases, J lost 2 bases, and 14 bases lay in between. CDR1 is LNHDA, CDR2 SQIVND, per germline (reference sequence). The length of the CDR3 is 14 residues. The CDR3 DNA is TGTGCCAGTACCCCCGGCCCAGGGAACTATGGCTACACCTTC. It codes for CASTPGPGNYGYTF.

V usage is TRBV5-1 and J usage is TRBJ2-3; no definite D call. The V gene's germline CDR1 is SGHRS and CDR2 YFSETQ. V was trimmed by 3 bases and J by 1 base, leaving 15 bases between them. CDR3 length equals 16 residues. CDR3 sequence: CASSSPRLDRTDTQYF. The CDR3 bases are TGCGCCAGCAGCTCCCCCCGGCTAGACCGCACAGATACGCAGTATTTT.

This sequence joins TRBV28 and TRBJ2-5, with 7 bases identical to TRBD2. J lost 7 bases, V lost 6 bases, and 20 bases had no gene match. Per the germline V gene, CDR1 is MDHEN and CDR2 is SYDVKM. The CDR3 consists of 17 residues. CDR3 residues: CASRRSGIRSGSGTQYF. The CDR3 nucleotides are TGTGCCAGCAGACGAAGCGGGATAAGGTCTGGTTCCGGGACCCAGTACTTC.

This clone came up once. V gene TRBV19 combines with J gene TRBJ1-5, with a weak D call TRBD1 (6 bases). Trimming took 3 bases from V and 6 from J, leaving 15 bases between them. This CDR3 has 15 residues. CDR1 and CDR2 (germline): LNHDA, SQIVND (reference sequence). The DNA for the CDR3 is TGTGCCAGTAGTATTGGCGGGGGCGCGAGTCAGCCCCAGCATTTT. Encoded protein: CASSIGGGASQPQHF.

V usage is TRBV3-1 (or the pseudogene TRBV3-2) and J usage is TRBJ1-5; D unresolved. Germline CDR1 reads LGHDT; CDR2 reads YNNKEL (reference sequence). The CDR3 runs to 16 residues. In nucleotides, the CDR3 is TGTGCAGCTGGTTGGGGAGAACCTCGGGGCAATCAGCCCCAGCATTTT. As protein: CAAGWGEPRGNQPQHF.

J is TRBJ1-2 and V is TRBV30, with TRBD1 as a possible D gene (5 bases). This CDR3 has 12 amino acids. Germline V gene sequence: CDR1 GTSNPN, CDR2 SVGIG (reference sequence). Trimming stripped 6 bases from V and 2 bases from J, with 10 bases between. The CDR3 sequence is CACDRGNYGYTF. The CDR3 coding sequence is TGTGCCTGCGACCGGGGGAACTATGGCTACACCTTC.

This clone occurred a few times. The V and J genes are TRBV19 and TRBJ2-2, with unresolved D. This CDR3 contains 14 residues. Trimming left V 3 bases short and J 2 bases short, with 7 bases between. CDR1 and CDR2 from the germline V gene are LNHDA and SQIVND (reference sequence). The CDR3 DNA is TGTGCCAGTAGTATCGGTCTTAACACCGGGGAGCTGTTTTTT. It specifies CASSIGLNTGELFF.

The genes are TRBV7-3 and TRBJ1-6; 7 bases are shared with TRBD1. The CDR3 sequence is 15 residues long. Germline trimming cut 5 bases from V and 7 bases from J; bases unmatched to any gene: 8. In germline, CDR1 is SGHTA, CDR2 FQGTGA. The CDR3 spells CASSPQGTVNSPLHF. CDR3 sequence (DNA): TGTGCCAGCAGCCCTCAAGGGACAGTAAATTCACCCCTCCACTTT.

The V and J genes are TRBV2 and TRBJ2-7; unclear D gene. V lost 5 bases, J lost 2 bases, and 7 bases lay in between. Germline-derived CDR1 and CDR2 are SNHLY and FYNNEI. This CDR3 comprises 12 residues. CDR3 nucleotides: TGTGCCAGCAGTAGCCCCCCCTACGAGCAGTACTTC. This codes for CASSSPPYEQYF.

J is TRBJ1-2 and V is TRBV13; D is undetermined. The V gene's germline CDR1 is PRHDT and CDR2 FYEKMQ (reference sequence). CDR3 size: 13 residues. V lost 6 bases and J lost 0, with 8 bases in between. The CDR3 nucleotides are TGTGCCAGCAGTGAGCATTCTAACTATGGCTACACCTTC. As protein: CASSEHSNYGYTF. The variable domain in full, completed from reference TRBV13 and TRBJ1-2, reads AAGVIQSPRHLIKEKRETATLKCYPIPRHDTVYWYQQGPGQDPQFLISFYEKMQSDKGSIPDRFSAQQFSDYHSELNMSSLELGDSALYFCASSEHSNYGYTFGSGTRLTVV.

The gene calls are TRBV7-9 and TRBJ1-2, with 7 bases identical to TRBD1. The germline gives CDR1 SEHNR, CDR2 FQNEAQ (reference sequence). The CDR3 has 14 amino acids. Trimming at V came to 5 bases and at J to 0 bases, leaving 3 bases not matched to a gene. The chain's CDR3 is CASSKDRANYGYTF. The CDR3 DNA is TGTGCCAGCAGCAAAGACAGGGCTAACTATGGCTACACCTTC.

The chain combines TRBV11-3 with TRBJ1-1, with D uncertain. Per the germline V gene, CDR1 is SGHNT and CDR2 is YENEEA. This CDR3 has 15 amino acids. Between the trimmed V and J ends, which lost 5 bases and 0 bases, there was a span of 13 bases. The CDR3 DNA follows: TGTGCCAGCAGCACCCCCCGGGGTATGAACACTGAAGCTTTCTTT. This codes for CASSTPRGMNTEAFF.

The chain has TRBV5-4 and TRBJ1-2; weak D call: TRBD1 (5 bases). Germline loops: CDR1 SGHNT, CDR2 YYREEE (reference sequence). V was pared by 1 base and J by 1 base, with 8 bases between. The CDR3 sequence is 14 residues long. CDR3 residues: CASSLLQDNYGYTF. The CDR3, as DNA: TGTGCCAGCAGCTTGTTACAGGATAACTATGGCTACACCTTC. The whole variable domain, remainder taken from reference TRBV5-4 and TRBJ1-2, is ETGVTQSPTHLIKTRGQQVTLRCSSQSGHNTVSWYQQALGQGPQFIFQYYREEENGRGNFPPRFSGLQFPNYSSELNVNALELDDSALYLCASSLLQDNYGYTFGSGTRLTVV.

The chain has TRBV18 and TRBJ2-1; 9 bases agree with TRBD2. Germline V CDR1 and CDR2: KGHSH, LQKENI. The trim removed 0 bases at V and 8 bases at J, leaving 8 bases unmatched. CDR3 length: 16 amino acids. CDR3 protein: CASSPPGAGGVDEQFF. Here the CDR3 DNA reads TGTGCCAGCTCACCACCGGGAGCGGGGGGCGTTGATGAGCAGTTCTTC.

The chain uses TRBV27 and TRBJ2-2; D uncertain. CDR1 and CDR2 from the germline V gene are MNHEY and SMNVEV (reference sequence). Trimming shortened V by 5 bases and J by 7 bases, and 5 bases separated the two germline ends. This CDR3 has 11 residues. The CDR3 region has the DNA TGTGCCAGCAGTCCGTTCGGGGAGCTGTTTTTT. This encodes CASSPFGELFF.

The gene calls are TRBV29-1 and TRBJ2-1, with a tentative D call TRBD1 (6 bases). The germline V gene encodes CDR1 SQVTM and CDR2 ANQGSEA. Trimming shortened V by 3 bases and J by 10 bases, and 16 bases separated the two germline ends. The CDR3 length is 13 residues. CDR3 protein: CSVEAPFQGEQFF. The CDR3 nucleotides read TGCAGCGTTGAGGCCCCGTTCCAGGGGGAGCAGTTCTTC.

This clone was seen only once. V and J are TRBV3-1 (or the pseudogene TRBV3-2) and TRBJ1-5; no firm D call. This CDR3 contains 13 residues. Germline loops: CDR1 LGHDT, CDR2 YNNKEL (reference sequence). V lost 4 bases and J lost 7, with 11 bases in between. DNA of the CDR3: TGTGCCAGCAGCCCCCACTCGGGGCAGCCCCAGCATTTT. Translation: CASSPHSGQPQHF.

The count of this clone is one. The CDR3, as DNA: TGTGCCAGCAGCAAAACTGTGGGGACAGAAGAGACCCAGTACTTC. This translates into CASSKTVGTEETQYF. The chain recombines TRBV11-2 with TRBJ2-5, with 7 bases aligning to TRBD1. The ends lost 5 bases at V and 3 bases at J; junction bases unmatched: 9. From germline, CDR1 is SGHAT and CDR2 FQNNGV. This CDR3 comprises 15 residues.

V gene TRBV7-9 combines with J gene TRBJ1-2; tentative D call: TRBD1 (5 bases). Trimming shortened V by 3 bases and J by 2 bases, and 10 bases separated the two germline ends. The CDR3 is 14 amino acids. Looked up from germline, CDR1 is SEHNR and CDR2 is FQNEAQ (reference sequence). For the CDR3, the DNA is TGTGCCAGCAGCTTGATTGGGGGGAACTATGGCTACACCTTC. Its translation is CASSLIGGNYGYTF.

The CDR3 DNA reads TGTGCCAGCAGCCAAGATATATGGGGGGGGAATGAGCAGTTCTTC. It is translated as CASSQDIWGGNEQFF. This sequence joins TRBV3-1 (or the pseudogene TRBV3-2) and TRBJ2-1; 7 positions match TRBD2. V lost 0 bases to trimming and J lost 7 bases; unmatched junction nucleotides: 6. The length of the CDR3 is 15 residues. Germline-derived CDR1 and CDR2 are LGHDT and YNNKEL (reference sequence).

The CDR3 nucleotides are TGTGCCAGTAGTATAGTTGGCGGGAGGGGTAATGAGCAGTTCTTC. It translates to CASSIVGGRGNEQFF. The rearrangement uses TRBV19 and TRBJ2-1; TRBD2 matches at 9 bases. Germline assignment: CDR1 LNHDA and CDR2 SQIVND (reference sequence). The V and J ends lost 1 base and 7 bases, in that order; junction bases with no gene match: 5. CDR3 length: 15 residues.

Turning to this clone: Other nucleotide sequences in the sample specify the same CDR3. The chain's CDR3 is CASSLGTGSYEQYF. In DNA, the CDR3 is TGTGCCAGCAGTCTGGGGACAGGGTCCTACGAGCAGTACTTC. V usage is TRBV11-2 and J usage is TRBJ2-7; 9 bases are a match to TRBD1. The ends lost 6 bases at V and 1 base at J; junction bases unmatched: 4. Germline V gene lookup returns CDR1 SGHAT and CDR2 FQNNGV. This CDR3 spans 14 amino acids.